The 9 T cell receptor beta chains reported below all come from one sample, sequenced in a study of OX40 agonist ivuxolimab in advanced cancers. Clones were sequenced by immunoSEQ multiplex PCR, and TCRdb holds only the in-frame ones, with some missing. The data hold just over 60,000 clones, with 85% to 95% observed a single time. The sample in question was CD4+ or CD8+ T cells sorted from blood, obtained in a trial of the OX40 agonist ivuxolimab. Receptors originate from an adult with an advanced solid tumor such as melanoma, head and neck, liver or kidney cancer.

The chain is built from TRBV12-5 and TRBJ2-1, with D perhaps matching TRBD2 (6 bases). This CDR3 spans 19 amino acids. Germline CDR1 and CDR2: LGHNT and FRNRAP. V was shortened by 6 bases and J by 4 bases, with 28 bases between the two germline ends. The CDR3 nucleotides read TGTGCTAGTGGCTCACCCTGGGTTTCCCCGAAAGGAGGGTACAATGAGCAGTTCTTC. Amino acids: CASGSPWVSPKGGYNEQFF.

The chain is built from TRBV6-6 and TRBJ2-1; weak D call: TRBD2 (7 bases). Looked up from germline, CDR1 is MNHNY and CDR2 is SVGAGI (reference sequence). Between the trimmed V and J ends, which lost 6 bases and 7 bases, there was a span of 19 bases. The CDR3 runs to 15 residues. CDR3 amino acids: CASRPRGANINEQFF. DNA of the CDR3: TGTGCCAGCAGACCTCGGGGGGCAAATATAAATGAGCAGTTCTTC.

The rearrangement uses TRBV18 and TRBJ2-7, with D possibly called TRBD1 or TRBD2 (5 bases each). Germline lookup yields CDR1 KGHSH and CDR2 LQKENI. This CDR3 comprises 14 residues. Trimming took 3 bases from V and 5 from J, leaving 14 bases between them. The CDR3 is CASSPSDGTHEQYF. The CDR3 DNA is TGTGCCAGCTCACCCAGCGACGGGACCCACGAGCAGTACTTC.

The chain has TRBV6-1 and TRBJ1-2; the D gene is possibly TRBD1 (5 bases). V dropped 8 bases and J dropped 5 bases, with 9 bases sitting between them. From germline, CDR1 is MNHNS and CDR2 SASEGT. The CDR3 spans 11 residues. Here the CDR3 reads CASGRGYGYTF. The CDR3 region has the DNA TGTGCCAGCGGAAGGGGTTATGGCTACACCTTC.

This clone was recorded once. The V call is TRBV25-1, the J call TRBJ2-1; the D is unclear. V was cut by 4 bases and J by 6 bases, with 13 bases left in between. The germline CDR1 and CDR2 sequences are MGHDK and SYGVNS. The CDR3 covers 14 residues. CDR3 DNA sequence: TGTGCCAGCAGTGGTCTCTCCGTTGGCAATGAGCAGTTCTTC. Protein product: CASSGLSVGNEQFF.

About this clone itself: Other DNA sequences of this sample code for an identical CDR3. The genes are TRBV5-6 and TRBJ2-7; tentative D call: TRBD2 (6 bases). The germline V gene encodes CDR1 SGHDT and CDR2 YYEEEE. Trimming pared 4 bases from V and 3 bases from J, leaving 11 bases between. There are 13 residues in the CDR3. The CDR3 loop is CASSPGLSYEQYF. DNA of the CDR3: TGTGCCAGCAGCCCGGGACTTAGCTACGAGCAGTACTTC.

The V gene is TRBV5-4, the J gene TRBJ2-5, with 10 bases lining up with TRBD1. Per germline, CDR1 SGHNT and CDR2 YYREEE (reference sequence). This CDR3 is built from 15 residues. After removal of 4 bases from V and 2 bases from J, the junction contained 5 bases not matched to a gene. The CDR3 reads CASSLRTGGQETQYF. As DNA, the CDR3 is TGTGCCAGCAGCCTACGGACAGGGGGACAAGAGACCCAGTACTTC.

J is TRBJ1-2 and V is TRBV19; D gene unclear. The V end was cut by 7 bases, the J end by 4 bases, with 13 bases between. This CDR3 has 13 amino acids. The V gene's germline CDR1 is LNHDA and CDR2 SQIVND (reference sequence). The CDR3 sequence is CASNPGLGYGYTF. CDR3 nucleotides: TGTGCCAGTAATCCAGGATTAGGCTATGGCTACACCTTC.

The chain couples TRBV7-9 to TRBJ2-1; 8 bases match TRBD1. Per the germline V gene, CDR1 is SEHNR and CDR2 is FQNEAQ (reference sequence). This CDR3 is 13 amino acids long. V dropped 5 bases and J dropped 9; count of bases not matched to a gene: 6. The CDR3: CASSQDRAGEQFF. The CDR3 DNA follows: TGTGCCAGCAGCCAGGACAGGGCCGGTGAGCAGTTCTTC.